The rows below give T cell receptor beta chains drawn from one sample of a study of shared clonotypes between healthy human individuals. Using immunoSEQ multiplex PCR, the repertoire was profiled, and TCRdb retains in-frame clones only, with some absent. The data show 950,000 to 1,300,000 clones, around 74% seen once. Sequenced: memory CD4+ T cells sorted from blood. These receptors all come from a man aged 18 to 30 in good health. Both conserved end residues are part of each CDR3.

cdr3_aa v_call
CASSVVFSEQFF TRBV9
CASSLTGSNQPQHF TRBV28
CAIRVDKNTEAFF TRBV10-3
CASSLGGVGFGTEAFF TRBV5-6
CASSLRDRDSSEQYF TRBV4-1
CASSQQTGPYEQYF TRBV4-3
CASSGVPPGAVAMNTEAFF TRBV5-1
CASRTPNYGYTF TRBV28
CASTRAGGYTF TRBV2
CASSSAGTRTYNEQFF TRBV7-9
CASSTHRGGEQYF TRBV5-1
CASRRGLWDTQYF TRBV6-6
CASSSRQGGTDTQYF TRBV11-3
CASSIGRVVNTEAFF TRBV19
CAISAAVKDEKLFF TRBV10-3
CASSLGGEAAYNEQFF TRBV5-4
CASSEGASWKPGNTIYF TRBV6-1
CASRSLKENIQYF TRBV6-1
CASSFYVAGGTGELFF TRBV7-8
CARSGANTGELFF TRBV30
CASSLAGGSKETQYF TRBV11-2
CASRLRGEADYGYTF TRBV6-5
CASSAGQSSGNTIYF TRBV7-2
CASSQGYPGHKKGQYF TRBV4-1
CAWVPGGPGNTIYF TRBV30
CASSSSGRAEETQYF TRBV7-2
CASSQDRYAGGNQPQHF TRBV4-1